This T cell receptor (beta chain) appears in the sequencing data of a study of cytomegalovirus exposure and HLA in healthy donors. The wider study: Some 87 million unique TCRs from HLA-typed donors were held in an early release of data. Study-level findings and limits: There were a few CMV-associated chains whose specificity for CMV antigens was confirmed in vitro.

Amplification used 60 Vbeta primers and 13 Jbeta primers. Sequenced by immunoSEQ multiplex PCR; TCRdb stores in-frame clones only, minus some. Of some 70,000 clones listed, roughly 70% are singletons. About this clone itself: The antigen is not known.

The CDR3 consists of 14 residues. V dropped 5 bases and J dropped 4; count of bases not matched to a gene: 5. The germline CDR1 and CDR2 sequences are SGHAT and FQNNGV. The rearrangement links TRBV11-2 to TRBJ2-5; 9 bases line up with TRBD1. The sample taken for sequencing was PBMCs. The clonotype comes from a male donor in good health and CMV-seropositive. CDR3 in DNA: TGTGCCAGCAGCCAAGGGACAGGGAGAGAGACCCAGTACTTC. This encodes CASSQGTGRETQYF.